A selection of T cell receptor beta chains follows, all from one sample in a study of cytomegalovirus exposure and HLA in healthy donors. TCRdb keeps only in-frame clones here, not all; method: immunoSEQ multiplex PCR. This sample has roughly 150,000 clones, with roughly 80% found just once. The specimen sequenced was PBMCs. All receptors derive from a man aged 50-59 years in good health and CMV-seropositive. CDR3s leave out the opening cysteine and the closing phenylalanine or tryptophan.

TRBJ1-1	TRBV6-1	ASTLQGTVNTEAF
TRBJ2-1	TRBV2	ASSGLQGNEQF
TRBJ1-2	TRBV28	ASSLLGQGNYGYT
TRBJ1-4	TRBV19	ASSILPRGQVSNEKLF
TRBJ1-1	TRBV4-1	ASSQGGLKNTEAF
TRBJ1-3	TRBV10-3	AISEPGSVMTPNTIY
TRBJ2-6	TRBV5-1	ASSLDPGGSGANVLT
TRBJ1-4	TRBV5-1	ASSFRGADEKLF
TRBJ1-4	TRBV7-8	ASSSLQGQLTSNEKLF
TRBJ2-7	TRBV30	AWSSPGGLAGGGYEQY
TRBJ1-4	TRBV5-1	ASSFRQGATNEKLF
TRBJ2-5	TRBV4-1	ASSRVGTGEGTQY
TRBJ2-3	TRBV4-1	ASSQGAGGRDTQY
TRBJ1-2	TRBV6-5	ASSYSDRDYGYT
TRBJ1-6	TRBV10-3	AISDGRRSPLH
TRBJ1-4	TRBV10-2	ASVRNGGTNEKLF
TRBJ2-2	TRBV11-3	ASSLVQTGELF
TRBJ2-1	TRBV6-5	ASSSSLWANEQF
TRBJ2-5	TRBV7-2	ASSLYGSGGQETQY
TRBJ2-7	TRBV23-1	ASSHRDRGTGEQY
TRBJ2-3	TRBV9	ASSVSPRGGMGDTQY
TRBJ2-7	TRBV11-2	ASSLEAGGWNEQY
TRBJ1-5	TRBV6-5	ASNRQGSDQPQH
TRBJ2-7	TRBV12-2	ASRPIGRDYEQY
TRBJ2-3	TRBV2	ASSEAGQVSTDTQY
TRBJ1-1	TRBV4-1	ASSQVDSAGGTEAF
TRBJ2-3	TRBV6-7	ASSLSGAGNTQY
TRBJ1-4	TRBV6-1	ASSEGQREEKLF
TRBJ1-2	TRBV29-1	SVRSRGLNYGYT
TRBJ2-4	TRBV28	ASSSTGTGDPNIQY
TRBJ2-7	TRBV10-3	AISGGVDGGQY
TRBJ1-4	TRBV4-3	ASSQDPGTGDEKLF
TRBJ1-2	TRBV7-2	ASSSSGGFNYGYT
TRBJ2-1	TRBV5-1	ASSFRAPGLAGTNEQF
TRBJ2-2	TRBV7-9	ASSLLRDTGELF
TRBJ2-7	TRBV21-1	ASSNYGWTDPSEQY
TRBJ1-5	TRBV19	ASSLTGNSNQPQH
TRBJ2-1	TRBV2	ASRDPGLALHEQF
TRBJ1-3	TRBV9	ASSVSGTASGNTIY
TRBJ2-1	TRBV4-3	ASSQDIGLAGKGNEQF
TRBJ1-1	TRBV7-9	ASRPGQGWSTEAF
TRBJ1-4	TRBV15	ATSRDRGGVWEKLF
TRBJ2-7	TRBV9	ASSVSGGSSYEQY
TRBJ1-5	TRBV28	ASATTPEFGHINQPQH
TRBJ2-7	TRBV11-2	ASSPSRAYEQY
TRBJ1-5	TRBV6-1	ASRRQGGGNQPQH
TRBJ2-7	TRBV13	ASSAQTDSYEQY